This T cell receptor beta chain was recorded in a study of blood T cell repertoires in COVID-19. In the original processing: Amplified reference gene primers provided the basis for estimating nucleated cell counts. The assay was immunoSEQ multiplex PCR, and TCRdb's table has in-frame clones only and misses some. V, J and clone size are those of that table, while D and trimming were read from the DNA. The sample carries about 88,000 clones, roughly 84% recorded once. CDR1 and CDR2 from the germline V gene are SGHNT and YYREEE (reference sequence). V lost 0 bases, J lost 2 bases, and 2 bases stayed unmatched. The CDR3 is 14 residues long.

Sequencing used peripheral blood. The genes are TRBV5-4 and TRBJ2-7, with TRBD2 matching over 7 bases. This clonotype was obtained from a woman older than 75 with acute or convalescent COVID-19. CDR3 loop: CASSLGGRTYEQYF. CDR3 in DNA: TGTGCCAGCAGCTTGGGCGGGAGAACCTACGAGCAGTACTTC. Complete variable domain (other parts from reference TRBV5-4 and TRBJ2-7): ETGVTQSPTHLIKTRGQQVTLRCSSQSGHNTVSWYQQALGQGPQFIFQYYREEENGRGNFPPRFSGLQFPNYSSELNVNALELDDSALYLCASSLGGRTYEQYFGPGTRLTVT.